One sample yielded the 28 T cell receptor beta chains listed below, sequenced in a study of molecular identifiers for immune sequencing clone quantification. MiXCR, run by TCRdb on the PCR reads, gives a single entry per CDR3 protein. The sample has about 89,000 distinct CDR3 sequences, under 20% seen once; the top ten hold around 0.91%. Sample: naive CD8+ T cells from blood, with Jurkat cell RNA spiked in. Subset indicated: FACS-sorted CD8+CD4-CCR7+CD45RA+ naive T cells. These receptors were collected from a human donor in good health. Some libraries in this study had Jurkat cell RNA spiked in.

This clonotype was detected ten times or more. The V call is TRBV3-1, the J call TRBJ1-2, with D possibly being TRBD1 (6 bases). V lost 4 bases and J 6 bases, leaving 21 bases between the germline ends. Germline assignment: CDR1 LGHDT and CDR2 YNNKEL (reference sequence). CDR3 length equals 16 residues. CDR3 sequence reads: CASSRTLEQGWNGYTF. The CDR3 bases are TGTGCCAGCAGCCGAACACTTGAACAGGGATGGAATGGCTACACCTTC.

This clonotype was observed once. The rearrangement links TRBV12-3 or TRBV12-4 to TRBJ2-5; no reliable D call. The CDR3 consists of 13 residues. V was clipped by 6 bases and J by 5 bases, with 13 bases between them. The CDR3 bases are TGTGCCAGCAGCTCGACATCCCAGGAGACCCAGTACTTC. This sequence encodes CASSSTSQETQYF.

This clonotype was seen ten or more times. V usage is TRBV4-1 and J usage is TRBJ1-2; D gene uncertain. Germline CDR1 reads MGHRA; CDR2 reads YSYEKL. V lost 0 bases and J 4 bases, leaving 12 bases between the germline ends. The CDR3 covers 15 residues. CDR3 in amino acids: CASSQDQKVTYGYTF. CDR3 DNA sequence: TGCGCCAGCAGCCAAGATCAGAAGGTAACCTATGGCTACACCTTC.

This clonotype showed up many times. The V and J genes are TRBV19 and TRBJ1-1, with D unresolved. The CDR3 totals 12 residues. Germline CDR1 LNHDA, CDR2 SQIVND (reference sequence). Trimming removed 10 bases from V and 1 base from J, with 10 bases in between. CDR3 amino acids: CATIAGNTEAFF. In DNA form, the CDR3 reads TGTGCCACCATAGCAGGGAACACTGAAGCTTTCTTT.

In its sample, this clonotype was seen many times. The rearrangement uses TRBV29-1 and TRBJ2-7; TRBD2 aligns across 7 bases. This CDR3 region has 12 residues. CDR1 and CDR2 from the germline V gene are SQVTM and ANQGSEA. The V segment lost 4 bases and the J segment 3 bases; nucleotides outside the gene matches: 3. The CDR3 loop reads CSVGLADYEQYF. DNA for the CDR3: TGCAGCGTTGGACTAGCTGACTACGAGCAGTACTTC.

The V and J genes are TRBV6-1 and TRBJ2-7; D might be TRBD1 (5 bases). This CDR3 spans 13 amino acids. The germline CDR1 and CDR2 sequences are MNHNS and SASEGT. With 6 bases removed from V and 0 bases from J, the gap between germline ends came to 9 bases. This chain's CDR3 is CASRTVGSYEQYF. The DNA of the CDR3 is TGTGCCAGCAGGACAGTAGGCTCCTACGAGCAGTACTTC.

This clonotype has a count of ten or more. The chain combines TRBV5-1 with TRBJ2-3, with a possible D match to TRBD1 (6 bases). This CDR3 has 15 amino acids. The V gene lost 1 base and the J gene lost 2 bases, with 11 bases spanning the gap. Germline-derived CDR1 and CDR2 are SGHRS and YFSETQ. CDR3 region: CASSLYSGDTDTQYF. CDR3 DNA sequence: TGCGCCAGCAGCTTGTACTCAGGGGACACAGATACGCAGTATTTT.

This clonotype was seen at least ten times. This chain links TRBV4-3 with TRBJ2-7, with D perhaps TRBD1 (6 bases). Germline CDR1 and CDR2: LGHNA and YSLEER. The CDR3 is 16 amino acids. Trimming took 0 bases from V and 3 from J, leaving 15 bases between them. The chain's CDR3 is CASSQDRAGAYYEQYF. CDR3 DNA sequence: TGCGCCAGCAGCCAAGATCGGGCAGGGGCCTACTACGAGCAGTACTTC.

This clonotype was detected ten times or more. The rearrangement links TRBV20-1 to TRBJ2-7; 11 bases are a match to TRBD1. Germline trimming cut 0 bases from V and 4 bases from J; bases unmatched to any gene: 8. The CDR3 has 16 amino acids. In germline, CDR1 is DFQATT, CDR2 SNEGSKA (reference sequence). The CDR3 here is CSARDLGQGVFYEQYF. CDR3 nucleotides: TGCAGTGCTAGAGATCTGGGACAGGGGGTATTTTACGAGCAGTACTTC.

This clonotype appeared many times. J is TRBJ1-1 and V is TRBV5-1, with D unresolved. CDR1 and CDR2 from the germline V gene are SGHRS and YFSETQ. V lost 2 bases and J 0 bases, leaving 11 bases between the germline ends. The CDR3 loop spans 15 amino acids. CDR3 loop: CASSFKAGLNTEAFF. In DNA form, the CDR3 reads TGCGCCAGCAGCTTTAAGGCAGGACTGAACACTGAAGCTTTCTTT.

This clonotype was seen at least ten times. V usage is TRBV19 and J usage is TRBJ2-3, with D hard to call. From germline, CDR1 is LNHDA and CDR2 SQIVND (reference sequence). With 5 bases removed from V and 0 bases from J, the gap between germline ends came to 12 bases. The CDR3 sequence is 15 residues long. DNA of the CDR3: TGTGCCAGTAGTTTGGACCATACTAGCACAGATACGCAGTATTTT. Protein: CASSLDHTSTDTQYF. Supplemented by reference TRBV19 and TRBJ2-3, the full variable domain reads DGGITQSPKYLFRKEGQNVTLSCEQNLNHDAMYWYRQDPGQGLRLIYYSQIVNDFQKGDIAEGYSVSREKKESFPLTVTSAQKNPTAFYLCASSLDHTSTDTQYFGPGTRLTVL.

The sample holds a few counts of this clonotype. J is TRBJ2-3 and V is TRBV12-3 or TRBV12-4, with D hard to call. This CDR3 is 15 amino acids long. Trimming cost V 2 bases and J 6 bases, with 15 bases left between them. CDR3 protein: CASSLWAIGSDTQYF. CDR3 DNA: TGTGCCAGCAGTTTATGGGCAATCGGTTCCGATACGCAGTATTTT.

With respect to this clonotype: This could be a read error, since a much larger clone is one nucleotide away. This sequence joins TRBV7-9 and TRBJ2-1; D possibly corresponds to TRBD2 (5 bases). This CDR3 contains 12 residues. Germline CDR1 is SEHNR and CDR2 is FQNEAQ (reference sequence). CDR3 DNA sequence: TGTGCCAGCAGCCAGCCCGGGAATGAGCTGTTCTTC. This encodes CASSQPGNELFF.

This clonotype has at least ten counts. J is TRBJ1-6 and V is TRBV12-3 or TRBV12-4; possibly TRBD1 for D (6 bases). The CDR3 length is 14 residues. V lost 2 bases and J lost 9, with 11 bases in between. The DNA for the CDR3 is TGTGCCAGCAGTTTAAACAGGGAGAGTTCACCCCTCCACTTT. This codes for CASSLNRESSPLHF.

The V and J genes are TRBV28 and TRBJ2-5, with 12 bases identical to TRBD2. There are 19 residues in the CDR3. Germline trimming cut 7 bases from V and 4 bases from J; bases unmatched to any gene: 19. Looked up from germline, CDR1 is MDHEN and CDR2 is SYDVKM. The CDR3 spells CASTSVGLAGGGWGETQYF. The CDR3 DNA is TGTGCCAGCACCTCCGTCGGGCTAGCGGGAGGGGGTTGGGGAGAGACCCAGTACTTC.

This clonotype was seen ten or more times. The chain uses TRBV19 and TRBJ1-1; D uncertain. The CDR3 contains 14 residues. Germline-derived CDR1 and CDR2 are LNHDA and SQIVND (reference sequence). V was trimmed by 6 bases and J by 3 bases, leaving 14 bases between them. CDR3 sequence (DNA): TGTGCCAGTAGGAACGAAAAAGATTACACTGAAGCTTTCTTT. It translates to CASRNEKDYTEAFF.

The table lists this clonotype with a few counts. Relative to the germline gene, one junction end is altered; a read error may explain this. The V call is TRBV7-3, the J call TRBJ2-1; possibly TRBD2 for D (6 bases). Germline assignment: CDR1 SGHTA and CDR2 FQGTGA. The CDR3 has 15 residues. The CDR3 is CASSPTGSSYYEQFF. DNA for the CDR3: TGTGCCAGCAGCCCAACCGGGAGCTCCTACTATGAGCAGTTCTTC.

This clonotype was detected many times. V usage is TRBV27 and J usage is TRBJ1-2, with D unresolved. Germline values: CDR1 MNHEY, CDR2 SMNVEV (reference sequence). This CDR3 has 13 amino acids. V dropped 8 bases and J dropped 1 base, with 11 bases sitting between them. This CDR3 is CASGRDFNYGYTF. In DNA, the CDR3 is TGTGCCAGCGGACGGGATTTTAACTATGGCTACACCTTC.

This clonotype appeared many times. The CDR3 loop is CASSDPLDTVRATVAEQFF. The CDR3 DNA reads as TGTGCCAGCAGCGACCCCCTTGATACGGTAAGGGCCACTGTCGCTGAGCAGTTCTTC. The chain carries TRBV9 and TRBJ2-1, with D uncertain. The CDR3 length is 19 residues. Germline V gives CDR1 SGDLS, CDR2 YYNGEE. Trimming took off 3 bases at V and 9 bases at J, with 31 bases between the two ends.

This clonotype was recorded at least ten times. CDR3 nucleotides: TGTGCCAGCAGCCCGACTAATGCCGCTTCCTACAATGAGCAGTTCTTC. Translation gives CASSPTNAASYNEQFF. The rearrangement links TRBV11-3 to TRBJ2-1; tentative D call: TRBD2 (5 bases). This CDR3 has 16 residues. From germline, CDR1 is SGHNT and CDR2 YENEEA. Trimming removed 5 bases from V and 1 base from J, with 15 bases in between. Full variable domain (missing parts from reference TRBV11-3 and TRBJ2-1): EAGVVQSPRYKIIEKKQPVAFWCNPISGHNTLYWYLQNLGQGPELLIRYENEEAVDDSQLPKDRFSAERLKGVDSTLKIQPAELGDSAVYLCASSPTNAASYNEQFFGPGTRLTVL.

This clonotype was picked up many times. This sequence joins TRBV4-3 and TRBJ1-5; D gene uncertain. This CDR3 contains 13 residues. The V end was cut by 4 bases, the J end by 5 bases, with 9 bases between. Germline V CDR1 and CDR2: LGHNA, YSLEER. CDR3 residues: CASSPTGDQPQHF. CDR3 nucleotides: TGCGCCAGCAGCCCCACCGGCGATCAGCCCCAGCATTTT.

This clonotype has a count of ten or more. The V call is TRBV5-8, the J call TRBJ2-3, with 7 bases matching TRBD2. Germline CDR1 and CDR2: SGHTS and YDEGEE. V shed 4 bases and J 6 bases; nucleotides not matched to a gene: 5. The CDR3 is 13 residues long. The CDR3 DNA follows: TGTGCCAGCAGCCCCTGGGGGGGTGATACGCAGTATTTT. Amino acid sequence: CASSPWGGDTQYF. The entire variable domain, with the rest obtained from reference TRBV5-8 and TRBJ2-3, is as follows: EAGVTQSPTHLIKTRGQQATLRCSPISGHTSVYWYQQALGLGLQFLLWYDEGEERNRGNFPPRFSGRQFPNYSSELNVNALELEDSALYLCASSPWGGDTQYFGPGTRLTVL.

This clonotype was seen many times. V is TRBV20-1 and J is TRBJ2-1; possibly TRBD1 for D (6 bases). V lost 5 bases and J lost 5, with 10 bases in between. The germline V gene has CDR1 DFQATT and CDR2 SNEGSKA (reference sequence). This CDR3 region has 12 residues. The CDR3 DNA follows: TGCAGTGCTCGGGACACCGACAATGAGCAGTTCTTC. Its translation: CSARDTDNEQFF.

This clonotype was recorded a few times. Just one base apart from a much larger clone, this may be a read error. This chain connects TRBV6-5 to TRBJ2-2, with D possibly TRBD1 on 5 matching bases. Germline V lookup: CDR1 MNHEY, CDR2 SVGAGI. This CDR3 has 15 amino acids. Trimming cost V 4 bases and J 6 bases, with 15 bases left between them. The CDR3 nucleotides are TGTGCCAGCAGTTTGCCGGCAGGGATGGCCGGGGAGCTGTTTTTT. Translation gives CASSLPAGMAGELFF.

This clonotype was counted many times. The CDR3 spells CASSPGTGLLRPTEAFF. The CDR3 DNA sequence: TGTGCCAGCAGCCCTGGGACAGGGTTACTACGCCCCACTGAAGCTTTCTTT. The chain has TRBV12-3 or TRBV12-4 and TRBJ1-1, with 9 bases lining up with TRBD1. V shed 6 bases, J shed 4 bases, and the junction held 15 bases outside the gene matches. The CDR3 spans 17 residues.

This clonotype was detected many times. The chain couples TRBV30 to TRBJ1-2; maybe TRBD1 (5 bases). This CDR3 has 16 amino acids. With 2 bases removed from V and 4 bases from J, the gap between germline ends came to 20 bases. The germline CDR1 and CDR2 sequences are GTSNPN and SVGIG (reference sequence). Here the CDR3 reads CAWSFLRDGGFYGYTF. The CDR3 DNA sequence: TGTGCCTGGAGTTTCCTCCGGGACGGGGGTTTCTATGGCTACACCTTC.

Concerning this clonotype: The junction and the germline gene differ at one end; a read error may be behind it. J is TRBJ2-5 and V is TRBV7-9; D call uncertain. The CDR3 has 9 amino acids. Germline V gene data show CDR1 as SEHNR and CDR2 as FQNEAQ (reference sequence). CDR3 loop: CASGLESHF. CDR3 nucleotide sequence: TGTGCCAGCGGCTTAGAGTCTCACTTC.

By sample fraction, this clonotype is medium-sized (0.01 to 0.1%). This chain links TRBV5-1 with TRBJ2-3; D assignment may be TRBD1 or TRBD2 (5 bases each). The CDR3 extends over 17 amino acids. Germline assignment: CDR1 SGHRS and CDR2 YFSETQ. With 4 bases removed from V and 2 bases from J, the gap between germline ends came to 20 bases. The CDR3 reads CASSTATGRLYTDTQYF. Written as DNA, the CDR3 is TGCGCCAGCAGCACAGCCACGGGACGGCTGTACACAGATACGCAGTATTTT.